This TCR beta chain was observed in a study of human T cells and chemical hapten exposure. Study-level background: Patients, a majority of them female, were diagnosed with alopecia areata, totalis or universalis.

This clonotype was detected ten times or more. Specified time point: patch test 1, 2 weeks after DPC sensitization. Described treatment: therapeutic diphenylcyclopropenone sensitization with weekly scalp DPC. TCRdb processed the RACE reads anew with MiXCR; each CDR3 protein has one entry. The data show some 110,000 distinct CDR3 sequences, 12% seen once. This CDR3 region has 16 residues. Germline lookup yields CDR1 SEHNR and CDR2 FQNEAQ (reference sequence). V shed 5 bases, J shed 4 bases, and the junction held 13 bases outside the gene matches. The sequencing used whole blood, collected in connection with sensitization to the hapten diphenylcyclopropenone (DPC). This chain links TRBV7-9 with TRBJ1-1; TRBD1 agrees at 7 bases. This clonotype originated in a woman between 50 and 59 years old with alopecia areata. Some clones in this sample may be carry-over from other donors' samples. The CDR3 region has the DNA TGTGCCAGCAGCAGACAGGGTCTACCTTTGGGCACTGAAGCTTTCTTT. Its protein is CASSRQGLPLGTEAFF.